Presented here are 28 T cell receptor beta chains from one specimen sequenced in a study of neurological immune-mediated disorders. MiXCR was run by TCRdb on the 5' RACE reads, yielding one entry per CDR3 protein. Here the sample spans 100,000 or so distinct CDR3 sequences, 3.5% being singletons. Source material: PBMCs. The receptor source for this set is a woman between 18 and 30 years old with multiple sclerosis.

Ten or more counts support this clonotype. V is TRBV9 and J is TRBJ2-1, with 7 bases identical to TRBD2. Germline V gene data show CDR1 as SGDLS and CDR2 as YYNGEE. This CDR3 has 15 residues. V was clipped by 4 bases and J by 2 bases; unmatched bases: 6. The CDR3 here is CASSPRLAPYNEQFF. The CDR3 nucleotides are TGTGCCAGCAGCCCCCGACTAGCACCCTACAATGAGCAGTTCTTC.

This clonotype was recorded a few times. The chain combines TRBV4-1 with TRBJ2-7, with 7 nucleotides matching TRBD2. The CDR3 is made up of 15 amino acids. Germline CDR1 and CDR2: MGHRA and YSYEKL. V shed 0 bases, J shed 2 bases, and the junction held 4 bases outside the gene matches. The CDR3 nucleotides read TGCGCCAGCAGCCAAGAAACTAGCGACGCCTACGAGCAGTACTTC. Translated, it gives CASSQETSDAYEQYF.

This clonotype was recorded many times. The gene calls are TRBV5-1 and TRBJ2-3; TRBD2 matches at 7 bases. V trimming: 2 bases; J trimming: 5 bases; junction bases outside the gene matches: 11. This CDR3 contains 16 residues. Germline V lookup: CDR1 SGHRS, CDR2 YFSETQ. This CDR3 is CASSFFAGASLDTQYF. For the CDR3, the DNA is TGCGCCAGCAGCTTTTTCGCGGGAGCGAGCTTAGATACGCAGTATTTT.

This clonotype was picked up many times. The V and J genes are TRBV15 and TRBJ1-2, with a possible D match to TRBD1 (6 bases). This CDR3 is 15 amino acids long. The germline V and J ends were trimmed by 2 bases and 4 bases, with 14 bases remaining between them. CDR1 and CDR2 (germline): LNHNV, YYDKDF (reference sequence). CDR3 nucleotide sequence: TGTGCCACCAGCAGACCTCTAGGGGGTTCCTATGGCTACACCTTC. Translated: CATSRPLGGSYGYTF.

This clonotype has ten or more counts. The V call is TRBV20-1, the J call TRBJ2-3, with 12 bases matching TRBD2. Germline loops: CDR1 DFQATT, CDR2 SNEGSKA (reference sequence). This CDR3 is 15 amino acids long. Losses at the gene ends were 5 bases for V and 2 bases for J; bases not matched to a gene: 5. The CDR3 reads CSASGLAGFTDTQYF. Written as DNA, the CDR3 is TGCAGTGCTTCCGGACTAGCGGGGTTCACAGATACGCAGTATTTT.

This clonotype was detected many times. V gene TRBV5-5 combines with J gene TRBJ1-5; a possible D gene is TRBD1 (5 bases). There are 13 residues in the CDR3. Per the germline V gene, CDR1 is SGHKS and CDR2 is YYEKEE (reference sequence). The V end lost 2 bases, the J end lost 5 bases, and 8 bases lay between the germline ends. The CDR3 here is CASSFDRDQPQHF. The CDR3 coding sequence is TGTGCCAGCAGCTTTGACAGAGATCAGCCCCAGCATTTT.

This clonotype appeared a few times. The chain employs TRBV20-1 and TRBJ1-5, with D perhaps matching TRBD1 (6 bases). The CDR3 contains 14 residues. The germline V gene encodes CDR1 DFQATT and CDR2 SNEGSKA (reference sequence). V was shortened by 5 bases and J by 2 bases, with 13 bases between the two germline ends. Written as DNA, the CDR3 is TGCAGTGCTCCCCTACAGGGAGGCAATCAGCCCCAGCATTTT. Translating it yields CSAPLQGGNQPQHF.

The table lists this clonotype with many counts. The chain links TRBV7-2 to TRBJ2-7; TRBD1 might be the D (6 bases). The CDR3 spans 14 residues. From germline, CDR1 is SGHTA and CDR2 FQGNSA. V was trimmed by 4 bases and J by 2 bases, leaving 12 bases between them. CDR3: CASSSMTGTYEQYF. The CDR3 DNA is TGTGCCAGCAGCTCTATGACAGGTACCTACGAGCAGTACTTC.

This clonotype was seen at least ten times. Written as DNA, the CDR3 is TGCAGTGCTCACGACAGGCGGGGGGCGAACACTGAAGCTTTCTTT. This sequence encodes CSAHDRRGANTEAFF. The J gene is TRBJ1-1, the V gene TRBV20-1, with D tentatively TRBD1 (6 bases). The CDR3 sequence is 15 residues long. V lost 5 bases to trimming and J lost 1 base, with 17 bases between them. Looked up from germline, CDR1 is DFQATT and CDR2 is SNEGSKA (reference sequence).

In its sample, this clonotype was seen a few times. This rearrangement joins TRBV18 to TRBJ2-1; 13 bases map to TRBD2. The germline V gene has CDR1 KGHSH and CDR2 LQKENI. The J segment lost 4 bases and the V segment lost 3 bases, leaving 0 bases of the junction unmatched. The CDR3 length is 15 residues. This chain's CDR3 is CASSPGLAGYNEQFF. CDR3 bases: TGTGCCAGCTCACCGGGACTAGCGGGATACAATGAGCAGTTCTTC.

This clonotype has at least ten counts. CDR3 sequence reads: CASSVAETQYF. CDR3 bases: TGTGCCAGCAGTGTGGCCGAGACCCAGTACTTC. The V call is TRBV25-1, the J call TRBJ2-5; no firm D call. V was shortened by 4 bases and J by 5 bases, with 5 bases between the two germline ends. CDR1 is MGHDK, CDR2 SYGVNS, per germline. The CDR3 consists of 11 residues.

This clonotype came up many times. This chain uses TRBV20-1 with TRBJ1-4; no reliable D call. The CDR3 extends over 14 amino acids. The germline V gene encodes CDR1 DFQATT and CDR2 SNEGSKA (reference sequence). Trimming pared 4 bases from V and 4 bases from J, leaving 13 bases between. The CDR3 protein is CSATRPGGNEKLFF. CDR3 in DNA: TGCAGTGCTACCCGTCCAGGCGGTAATGAAAAACTGTTTTTT.

This clonotype was detected many times. The rearrangement joins TRBV2 to TRBJ2-1; 8 positions match TRBD2. J gave up 3 bases and V 8 bases, and 3 bases lay outside the gene matches. Germline CDR1 is SNHLY and CDR2 is FYNNEI. The CDR3 is made up of 13 amino acids. In nucleotides, the CDR3 is TGTGCCAGCGGCGGGGGGAACTACAATGAGCAGTTCTTC. Its protein is CASGGGNYNEQFF.

This clonotype was seen at least ten times. J is TRBJ1-4 and V is TRBV12-3 or TRBV12-4; D is perhaps TRBD1 (6 bases). Trimming removed 5 bases at V and 5 bases at J, with 15 bases between. The CDR3 is 15 amino acids. As DNA, the CDR3 is TGTGCCAGCAGTCCTCCAGGAGGGGGGAATGAAAAACTGTTTTTT. Translated, it gives CASSPPGGGNEKLFF.

This clonotype was seen many times. V and J are TRBV6-4 and TRBJ2-3; possible D gene TRBD1, 7 bases. The germline V gene has CDR1 MRHNA and CDR2 SNTAGT. This CDR3 spans 16 amino acids. Trimming took 0 bases from V and 2 from J, leaving 12 bases between them. The CDR3 region has the DNA TGTGCCAGCAGTGACTCGGCAGGGGGGAACACAGATACGCAGTATTTT. This encodes CASSDSAGGNTDTQYF.

About this clonotype: This may arise from a read error, as a much more abundant clone is one base away. This chain links TRBV12-3 or TRBV12-4 with TRBJ1-2, with D maybe TRBD1 (5 bases). This CDR3 has 11 amino acids. The CDR3 nucleotides are TGTGACAGCAGTTTGGGGGATGGCTACACCTTC. Amino acid sequence: CDSSLGDGYTF.

This clonotype was detected once. A much larger clone lies a single base off, so this may be a read error. The CDR3 sequence is CASSRDGTRNGYTF. CDR3 in DNA: TGTGCCAGCAGTCGTGACGGGACGAGGAATGGCTACACCTTC. The V call is TRBV7-9, the J call TRBJ1-2; the D gene is possibly TRBD1 (5 bases). Germline V gene sequence: CDR1 SEHNR, CDR2 FQNEAQ (reference sequence). Trimming took 6 bases from V and 6 from J, leaving 17 bases between them. CDR3 size: 14 residues.

This clonotype was detected only a few times. This sequence joins TRBV7-9 and TRBJ2-7, with D maybe TRBD1 (6 bases). In germline, CDR1 is SEHNR, CDR2 FQNEAQ (reference sequence). The CDR3 is made up of 15 amino acids. V gave up 4 bases and J gave up 1 base, with 14 bases separating them. The DNA of the CDR3 is TGTGCCAGCAGCTCCTTCCCGGACAGTTCCTACGAGCAGTACTTC. Its translation is CASSSFPDSSYEQYF.

This clonotype came up many times. V gene TRBV7-8 combines with J gene TRBJ1-3; D is ambiguous. The germline gives CDR1 SGHVS, CDR2 FQNEAQ. The CDR3 runs to 13 residues. With 3 bases removed from V and 0 bases from J, the gap between germline ends came to 3 bases. Here the CDR3 DNA reads TGTGCCAGCAGCTTTCCCTCTGGAAACACCATATATTTT. The encoded protein is CASSFPSGNTIYF.

This clonotype was seen repeatedly, ten times or more. The rearrangement links TRBV10-3 to TRBJ2-1; no firm D call. The CDR3 totals 12 residues. Germline V lookup: CDR1 ENHRY, CDR2 SYGVKD. V lost 5 bases to trimming and J lost 10 bases, with 12 bases between them. CDR3 loop: CAISRLGTEQFF. In nucleotides, the CDR3 is TGTGCCATCAGTCGGTTAGGTACCGAGCAGTTCTTC.

This clonotype was observed at least ten times. The genes are TRBV20-1 and TRBJ2-5; 13 bases map to TRBD2. J lost 5 bases, V lost 4 bases, and 7 bases had no gene match. The CDR3 is 15 residues long. Germline loops: CDR1 DFQATT, CDR2 SNEGSKA (reference sequence). The CDR3 bases are TGCAGTGCTACCACTAGCGGGGGGGCCAAGGAGACCCAGTACTTC. This sequence encodes CSATTSGGAKETQYF.

This chain joins TRBV5-6 and TRBJ1-5; D is uncertain. The germline V and J ends were trimmed by 1 base and 12 bases, with 11 bases remaining between them. The germline V gene has CDR1 SGHDT and CDR2 YYEEEE. The length of the CDR3 is 12 residues. CDR3 in amino acids: CASSLWGKHQHF. CDR3 in DNA: TGTGCCAGCAGCTTGTGGGGAAAGCACCAGCATTTT.

This clonotype was detected many times. The chain couples TRBV5-6 to TRBJ1-5; 10 nucleotides agree with TRBD1. The CDR3 consists of 15 residues. J lost 4 bases, V lost 4 bases, and 5 bases had no gene match. CDR1 SGHDT and CDR2 YYEEEE come from the germline V gene. The CDR3 here is CASSGWTGGNQPQHF. DNA for the CDR3: TGTGCCAGCAGCGGATGGACAGGGGGGAATCAGCCCCAGCATTTT.

This clonotype showed up many times. The chain joins TRBV5-1 to TRBJ2-3, with TRBD1 matching 10 bases. V lost 2 bases, J lost 5 bases, and 2 bases stayed unmatched. This CDR3 comprises 14 residues. The germline gives CDR1 SGHRS, CDR2 YFSETQ. The CDR3 is CASSFGQGGDTQYF. The CDR3 region has the DNA TGCGCCAGCAGCTTTGGACAGGGGGGAGATACGCAGTATTTT. Looking up the rest from reference TRBV5-1 and TRBJ2-3 gives the full variable domain: KAGVTQTPRYLIKTRGQQVTLSCSPISGHRSVSWYQQTPGQGLQFLFEYFSETQRNKGNFPGRFSGRQFSNSRSEMNVSTLELGDSALYLCASSFGQGGDTQYFGPGTRLTVL.

This clonotype has ten or more counts. The chain joins TRBV9 to TRBJ2-7; D is tentatively TRBD1 or TRBD2 (5 bases each). This CDR3 region has 14 residues. Trimming took off 0 bases at V and 7 bases at J, with 14 bases between the two ends. From germline, CDR1 is SGDLS and CDR2 YYNGEE. CDR3 nucleotides: TGTGCCAGCAGCGTAGAAGGTGGGGGTACGGAGCAGTACTTC. This codes for CASSVEGGGTEQYF. The full variable domain, its missing parts supplied by reference TRBV9 and TRBJ2-7, is DSGVTQTPKHLITATGQRVTLRCSPRSGDLSVYWYQQSLDQGLQFLIQYYNGEERAKGNILERFSAQQFPDLHSELNLSSLELGDSALYFCASSVEGGGTEQYFGPGTRLTVT.

This clonotype was recorded at least ten times. The V gene is TRBV12-3 or TRBV12-4, the J gene TRBJ2-3, with a weak D call TRBD2 (6 bases). V was pared by 6 bases and J by 0 bases, with 10 bases between. The CDR3 consists of 14 residues. The CDR3 loop reads CASSPTSSTDTQYF. CDR3 coding DNA: TGTGCCAGCAGCCCGACTAGTAGCACAGATACGCAGTATTTT.

This clonotype was seen a handful of times. Just one base apart from a much larger clone, this may be a read error. This chain connects TRBV12-3 or TRBV12-4 to TRBJ2-1, with D uncertain. The CDR3 covers 11 residues. In nucleotides, the CDR3 is TGTGACAGCAGTTTCGGTTATGAGCAGTTCTTC. This translates into CDSSFGYEQFF.

In its sample, this clonotype was seen many times. The chain joins TRBV5-1 to TRBJ2-5; no reliable D call. Trimming took 0 bases from V and 1 from J, leaving 1 base between them. The CDR3 extends over 12 amino acids. CDR1 and CDR2 from the germline V gene are SGHRS and YFSETQ. The CDR3 loop is CASSLVQETQYF. Here the CDR3 DNA reads TGCGCCAGCAGCTTGGTCCAAGAGACCCAGTACTTC.